Below, 8 T cell receptor beta chains from the same sample are listed, as sequenced in a study of blood T cell repertoires in COVID-19. Measured with immunoSEQ multiplex PCR; TCRdb has only the in-frame clones, and not every one. The table includes about 70,000 clones, roughly 90% detected once. Sequencing used peripheral blood. These receptors were taken from a human donor in a cohort sampled during active COVID-19.

CDR3 loop: CASFPEILRGSIAIYF. In DNA, the CDR3 is TGTGCCAGCTTCCCAGAGATCCTCAGGGGATCGATCGCCATATATTTT. The rearrangement joins TRBV6-4 to TRBJ1-3, with D possibly TRBD1 on 6 matching bases. Germline values: CDR1 MRHNA, CDR2 SNTAGT. Trimming cost V 8 bases and J 11 bases, with 28 bases left between them. The CDR3 extends over 16 amino acids.

This clone is termed medium-sized. V gene TRBV27 combines with J gene TRBJ2-1; 9 positions match TRBD2. Germline values: CDR1 MNHEY, CDR2 SMNVEV (reference sequence). The V segment lost 3 bases and the J segment 7 bases; nucleotides outside the gene matches: 1. The CDR3 runs to 13 residues. DNA of the CDR3: TGTGCCAGCAGTTTGACTAGCGGTAATGAGCAGTTCTTC. This gives the protein CASSLTSGNEQFF.

The V call is TRBV19, the J call TRBJ2-2; tentatively, D is TRBD1 (6 bases). The CDR3 extends over 15 amino acids. Trimming stripped 5 bases from V and 3 bases from J, with 13 bases between. Germline-derived CDR1 and CDR2 are LNHDA and SQIVND (reference sequence). The CDR3 protein is CASSAGTTDTGELFF. The CDR3 region has the DNA TGTGCCAGTAGTGCCGGGACAACGGACACCGGGGAGCTGTTTTTT.

The chain combines TRBV18 with TRBJ1-4; D is uncertain. The V end was cut by 1 base, the J end by 5 bases, with 5 bases between. The CDR3 is 13 residues long. From germline, CDR1 is KGHSH and CDR2 LQKENI. The CDR3 reads CASSPLQNEKLFF. CDR3 nucleotides: TGTGCCAGCTCACCACTTCAAAATGAAAAACTGTTTTTT.

DNA for the CDR3: TGTGCCAGCAGTTACTCCGACAGCGCTTTAAACACTGAAGCTTTCTTT. It is translated as CASSYSDSALNTEAFF. The chain employs TRBV6-5 and TRBJ1-1; D perhaps matches TRBD1 (5 bases). This CDR3 has 16 residues. The V gene lost 0 bases and the J gene lost 2 bases, with 13 bases spanning the gap. CDR1 and CDR2 (germline): MNHEY, SVGAGI.

This chain connects TRBV10-3 to TRBJ2-3; TRBD2 matches 9 bases. The CDR3 has 16 residues. CDR1 ENHRY and CDR2 SYGVKD come from the germline V gene. V trimming: 6 bases; J trimming: 5 bases; junction bases outside the gene matches: 12. In DNA form, the CDR3 reads TGTGCCATCAGCGCTTCGCGGGAGGGCGTCGGAGATACGCAGTATTTT. Translated, it gives CAISASREGVGDTQYF.

The CDR3 spells CASSPTGTMGTDTQYF. The CDR3 DNA reads TGTGCCAGCAGTCCCACCGGGACTATGGGCACAGATACGCAGTATTTT. The chain combines TRBV7-2 with TRBJ2-3; the match to TRBD2 covers 7 bases. The trim removed 6 bases at V and 1 base at J, leaving 10 bases unmatched. The CDR3 has 16 amino acids. Germline lookup yields CDR1 SGHTA and CDR2 FQGNSA.

The chain is built from TRBV24-1 and TRBJ1-2; 10 nucleotides align to TRBD1. Germline V gives CDR1 KGHDR, CDR2 SFDVKD. This CDR3 comprises 15 residues. V dropped 6 bases and J dropped 4; count of bases not matched to a gene: 7. This CDR3 is CATSPRTGGFYGYTF. CDR3 in DNA: TGTGCCACCAGTCCGAGGACAGGGGGATTCTATGGCTACACCTTC.